What follows are 3 T cell receptor beta chains derived from one specimen sequenced in a study of blood T cell repertoires in COVID-19. Profiled with immunoSEQ multiplex PCR; TCRdb holds only in-frame clones, not every one. Seen here are some 160,000 clones, less than 80% observed once, and the top ten hold roughly 20%. Sequencing was performed on PBMCs or T cells enriched from blood (not recorded which). These receptors came from a woman aged 65 to 85 in a cohort exposed to, infected with or recovered from COVID-19 (not recorded which).

This clone appeared a few times. V gene TRBV2 combines with J gene TRBJ2-2; weak D call: TRBD2 (6 bases). Per the germline V gene, CDR1 is SNHLY and CDR2 is FYNNEI. There are 15 residues in the CDR3. Trimming removed 4 bases at V and 2 bases at J, with 11 bases between. The CDR3 protein is CASSAGTPNTGELFF. Here the CDR3 DNA reads TGTGCCAGCAGTGCCGGGACTCCTAACACCGGGGAGCTGTTTTTT.

As for this clone: Other DNA variants within this sample encode the same CDR3. This chain uses TRBV5-1 with TRBJ2-7, with D perhaps TRBD2 (6 bases). The CDR3 consists of 14 residues. Germline V gene sequence: CDR1 SGHRS, CDR2 YFSETQ. The V end lost 4 bases, the J end lost 1 base, and 12 bases lay between the germline ends. The CDR3 here is CASSPLGGSYEQYF. The CDR3 DNA reads as TGCGCCAGCAGCCCCCTGGGGGGATCCTACGAGCAGTACTTC.

The CDR3 protein is CASSDETRGNSPLHF. As DNA, the CDR3 is TGTGCCAGCAGTGATGAGACCAGGGGGAATTCACCCCTCCACTTT. V usage is TRBV2 and J usage is TRBJ1-6; TRBD1 matches at 7 bases. The CDR3 consists of 15 residues. Per germline, CDR1 SNHLY and CDR2 FYNNEI. Losses at the gene ends were 3 bases for V and 7 bases for J; bases not matched to a gene: 6.